This TCR beta chain was obtained from a study of immune characterization of retroperitoneal liposarcoma (dated by TCRdb to the late 2010s). Library construction relied on PCR. These reads were obtained on a NextSeq 500. TCRdb reran the public reads through fastp at Q25 and MiXCR, keeping productive beta chains. Each entry merges the rows of one CDR3 protein and shows their most common DNA and genes. Across this sample there are about 10,000 distinct CDR3 sequences, with less than 40% seen only once. In total, the top ten clones hold roughly 25% of the sample. Compared with the rest of its sample, this clonotype is hyperexpanded (1% or more). What this receptor recognizes is not known. Nothing much larger sits one base from this clone, and base qualities are not available. CDR1 MNHNS and CDR2 SASEGT are derived from the germline V gene. The CDR3 runs 15 residues from the cysteine to the phenylalanine. The entry retains the CDR3 DNA only, 45 bases that are in frame from base 1. V drops 7 bases and J drops 4 bases, leaving 16 bases in between.

The receptor's source is a male donor with retroperitoneal liposarcoma. Sequencing used tumor tissue. Recombination connected TRBV6-1 to TRBJ2-2; TRBD1 might be the D gene, on 6 matching bases. CDR3 region: CASNLQGRSTGELFF. The DNA sequence follows: TGTGCCAGCAATCTACAGGGAAGGTCCACCGGGGAGCTGTTTTTT.